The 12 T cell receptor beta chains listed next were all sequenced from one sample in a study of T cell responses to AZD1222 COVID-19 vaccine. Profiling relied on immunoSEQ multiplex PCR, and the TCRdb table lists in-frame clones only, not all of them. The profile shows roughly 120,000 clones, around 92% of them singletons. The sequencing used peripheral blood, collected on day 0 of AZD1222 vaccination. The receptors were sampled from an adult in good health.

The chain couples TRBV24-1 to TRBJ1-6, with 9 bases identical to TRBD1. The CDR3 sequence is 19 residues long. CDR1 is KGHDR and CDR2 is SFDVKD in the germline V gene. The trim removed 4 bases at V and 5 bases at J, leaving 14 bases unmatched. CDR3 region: CATSDLRDRERIHNSPLHF. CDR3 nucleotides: TGTGCCACCAGTGACCTCCGGGACAGGGAGAGGATTCATAATTCACCCCTCCACTTT.

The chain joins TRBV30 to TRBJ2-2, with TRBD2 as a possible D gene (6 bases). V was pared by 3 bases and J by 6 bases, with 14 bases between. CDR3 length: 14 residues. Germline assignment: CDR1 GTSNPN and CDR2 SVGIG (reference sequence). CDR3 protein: CAWREGVVSGELFF. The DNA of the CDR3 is TGTGCCTGGAGGGAGGGAGTTGTCTCCGGGGAGCTGTTTTTT.

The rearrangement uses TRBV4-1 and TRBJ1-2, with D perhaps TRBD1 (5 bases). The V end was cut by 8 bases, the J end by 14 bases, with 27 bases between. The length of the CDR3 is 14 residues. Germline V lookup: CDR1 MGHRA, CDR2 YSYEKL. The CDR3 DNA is TGCGCCAGCCGCACCCCCGGGACGTCTTCATTGGGGACCTTC. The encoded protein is CASRTPGTSSLGTF.

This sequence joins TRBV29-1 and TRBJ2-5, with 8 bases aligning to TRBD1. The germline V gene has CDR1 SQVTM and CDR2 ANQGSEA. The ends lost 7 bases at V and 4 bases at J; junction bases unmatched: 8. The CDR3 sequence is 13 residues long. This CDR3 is CSGMTGAGETQYF. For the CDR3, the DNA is TGCAGCGGGATGACAGGGGCTGGAGAGACCCAGTACTTC.

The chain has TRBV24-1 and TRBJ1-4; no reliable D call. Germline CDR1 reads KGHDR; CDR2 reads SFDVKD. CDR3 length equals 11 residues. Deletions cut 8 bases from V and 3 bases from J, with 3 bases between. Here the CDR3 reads CATNANEKLFF. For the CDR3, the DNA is TGTGCCACCAATGCTAATGAAAAACTGTTTTTT.

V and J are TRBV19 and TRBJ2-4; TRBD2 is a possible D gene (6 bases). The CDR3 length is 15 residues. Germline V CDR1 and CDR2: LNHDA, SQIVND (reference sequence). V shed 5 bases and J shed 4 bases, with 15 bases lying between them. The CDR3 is CASSDGSGDKNIQYF. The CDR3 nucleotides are TGTGCCAGTAGTGATGGTAGCGGAGATAAAAACATTCAGTACTTC.

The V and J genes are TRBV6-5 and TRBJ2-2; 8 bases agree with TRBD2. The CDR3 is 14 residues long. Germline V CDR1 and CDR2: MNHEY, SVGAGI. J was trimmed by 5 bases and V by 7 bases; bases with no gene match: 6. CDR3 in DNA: TGTGCCAGCACCCTAGCGGGCCTTACCGGGGAGCTGTTTTTT. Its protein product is CASTLAGLTGELFF.

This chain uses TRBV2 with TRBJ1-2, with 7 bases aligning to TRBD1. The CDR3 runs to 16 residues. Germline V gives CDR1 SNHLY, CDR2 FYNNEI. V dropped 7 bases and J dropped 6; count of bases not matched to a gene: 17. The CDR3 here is CASKQGGQQGRNGYTF. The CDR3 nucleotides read TGTGCCAGCAAGCAAGGGGGGCAACAGGGGAGGAATGGCTACACCTTC.

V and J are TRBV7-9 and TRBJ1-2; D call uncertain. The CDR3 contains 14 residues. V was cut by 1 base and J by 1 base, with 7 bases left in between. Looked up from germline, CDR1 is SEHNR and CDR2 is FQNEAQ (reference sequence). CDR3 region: CASSLVGVNYGYTF. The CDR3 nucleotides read TGTGCCAGCAGCTTAGTCGGAGTTAACTATGGCTACACCTTC.

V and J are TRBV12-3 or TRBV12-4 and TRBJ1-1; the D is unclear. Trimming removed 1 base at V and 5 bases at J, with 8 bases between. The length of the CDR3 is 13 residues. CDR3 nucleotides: TGTGCCAGCAGTTTAGAGGGTATAACTGAAGCTTTCTTT. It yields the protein CASSLEGITEAFF.

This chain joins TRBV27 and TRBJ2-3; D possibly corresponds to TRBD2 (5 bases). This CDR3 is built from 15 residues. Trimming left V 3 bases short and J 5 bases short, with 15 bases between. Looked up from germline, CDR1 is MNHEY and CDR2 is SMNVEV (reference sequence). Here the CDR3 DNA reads TGTGCCAGCAGTTTCCTTTTGGGAGCGATAGATACGCAGTATTTT. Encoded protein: CASSFLLGAIDTQYF.

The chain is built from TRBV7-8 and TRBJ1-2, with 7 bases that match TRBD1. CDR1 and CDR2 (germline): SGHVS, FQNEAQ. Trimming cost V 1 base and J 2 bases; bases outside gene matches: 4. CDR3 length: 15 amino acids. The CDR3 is CASSLGIGGNYGYTF. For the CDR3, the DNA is TGTGCCAGCAGCTTAGGTATAGGGGGCAACTATGGCTACACCTTC.